This T cell receptor beta chain emerged from a study of CD8+ T cells in alopecia areata. At the level of the study: The drug, tofacitinib, lasted 6 to 18 months, followed by 6 months off drug. Overall study results and limits: Scalp clonality and expanded CD8+ clones among the top 100 fell significantly with tofacitinib.

Specified treatment: oral pan-JAK inhibitor, 5-10 mg twice daily. Lesional scalp punch biopsies and peripheral blood were collected from alopecia areata patients. In regard to this clone: Its antigen remains unknown.

The germline V gene has CDR1 SGHNT and CDR2 YYREEE (reference sequence). J lost 7 bases, V lost 0 bases, and 9 bases had no gene match. The CDR3 runs 15 residues. cDNA reverse transcribed from extracted RNA served as the sequencing template. Only in-frame clones appear in the TCRdb table, and some are missing; sequencing was by immunoSEQ multiplex PCR. The data contain around 110,000 clones, roughly 84% of them singletons. The TCR was taken from a human donor with alopecia areata. This chain uses TRBV5-4 with TRBJ1-2; 7 bases line up with TRBD1. Sequencing was performed on CD8+ T cells sorted from blood, taken at week 24, from a patient treated with tofacitinib. CDR3 sequence reads: CASSLEGGALIGYTF. The CDR3 DNA sequence: TGTGCCAGCAGCTTGGAAGGGGGCGCATTAATTGGCTACACCTTC.